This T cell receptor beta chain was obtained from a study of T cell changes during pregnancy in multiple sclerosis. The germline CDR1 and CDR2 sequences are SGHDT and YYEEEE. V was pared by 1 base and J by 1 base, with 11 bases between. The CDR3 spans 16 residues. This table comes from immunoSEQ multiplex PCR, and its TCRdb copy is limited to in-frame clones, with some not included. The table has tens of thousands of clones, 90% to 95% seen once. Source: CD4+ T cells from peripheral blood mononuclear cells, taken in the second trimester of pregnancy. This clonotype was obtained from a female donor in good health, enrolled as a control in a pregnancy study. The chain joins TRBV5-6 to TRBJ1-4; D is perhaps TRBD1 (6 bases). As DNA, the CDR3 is TGTGCCAGCAGCTTGACGGGGGGCATAACTAATGAAAAACTGTTTTTT. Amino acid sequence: CASSLTGGITNEKLFF. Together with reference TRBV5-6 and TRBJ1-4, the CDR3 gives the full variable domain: DAGVTQSPTHLIKTRGQQVTLRCSPKSGHDTVSWYQQALGQGPQFIFQYYEEEERQRGNFPDRFSGHQFPNYSSELNVNALLLGDSALYLCASSLTGGITNEKLFFGSGTQLSVL.